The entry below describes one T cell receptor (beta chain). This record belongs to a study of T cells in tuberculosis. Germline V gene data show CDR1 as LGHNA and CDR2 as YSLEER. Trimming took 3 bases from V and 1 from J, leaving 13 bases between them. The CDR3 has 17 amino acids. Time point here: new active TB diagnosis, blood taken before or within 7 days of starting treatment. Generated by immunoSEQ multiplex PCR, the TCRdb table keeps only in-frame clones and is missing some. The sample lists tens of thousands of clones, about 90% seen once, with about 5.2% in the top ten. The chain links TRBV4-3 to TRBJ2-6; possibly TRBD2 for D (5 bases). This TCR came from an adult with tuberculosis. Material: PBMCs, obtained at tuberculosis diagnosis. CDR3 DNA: TGCGCCAGCAGCCAGCTTGGAGGCCATTCTGGGGCCAACGTCCTGACTTTC. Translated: CASSQLGGHSGANVLTF.